The 14 T cell receptor beta chains presented below share a single source sample, sequenced in a study of shared clonotypes between healthy human individuals. Measured with immunoSEQ multiplex PCR; TCRdb has only the in-frame clones, and not every one. The table has about 2.4 million clones, 85% to 95% seen once. The source material was naive CD4+ T cells sorted from blood. Indicated subset: CD45RA+ positively selected. All receptors derive from a man aged 18-30 years in good health.

The rearrangement links TRBV18 to TRBJ2-3; TRBD2 aligns across 7 bases. V lost 3 bases and J lost 0; bases outside the gene matches: 9. Looked up from germline, CDR1 is KGHSH and CDR2 is LQKENI. The CDR3 length is 17 residues. The CDR3 spells CASSPLNLAASTDTQYF. As DNA, the CDR3 is TGTGCCAGCTCACCTTTAAATCTAGCGGCAAGCACAGATACGCAGTATTTT.

The CDR3 spells CASSGPLSVLGYGYTF. The CDR3 DNA follows: TGTGCCAGCAGTGGTCCTCTATCCGTCTTGGGCTATGGCTACACCTTC. The V call is TRBV6-4, the J call TRBJ1-2; D is ambiguous. The ends were cut back, 4 bases at V and 4 bases at J, with 19 bases in the middle. The germline CDR1 and CDR2 sequences are MRHNA and SNTAGT. The CDR3 loop spans 16 amino acids.

V usage is TRBV4-1 and J usage is TRBJ2-5; possibly TRBD1 for D (5 bases). This CDR3 region has 14 residues. The germline V and J ends were trimmed by 1 base and 4 bases, with 10 bases remaining between them. Germline V gives CDR1 MGHRA, CDR2 YSYEKL. The CDR3 DNA reads as TGCGCCAGCAGCCAAGTTGCAGGGATAGAGACCCAGTACTTC. It yields the protein CASSQVAGIETQYF.

V usage is TRBV9 and J usage is TRBJ1-1, with D perhaps TRBD1 (6 bases). The CDR3 runs to 15 residues. V was shortened by 4 bases and J by 0 bases, with 13 bases between the two germline ends. Germline V gene data show CDR1 as SGDLS and CDR2 as YYNGEE. Here the CDR3 reads CASSSRGTMNTEAFF. The DNA of the CDR3 is TGTGCCAGCAGCTCTAGGGGGACAATGAACACTGAAGCTTTCTTT. The whole variable domain, filled in from reference TRBV9 and TRBJ1-1, reads DSGVTQTPKHLITATGQRVTLRCSPRSGDLSVYWYQQSLDQGLQFLIQYYNGEERAKGNILERFSAQQFPDLHSELNLSSLELGDSALYFCASSSRGTMNTEAFFGQGTRLTVV.

This chain uses TRBV9 with TRBJ1-2, with a tentative D call TRBD1 (6 bases). Germline V lookup: CDR1 SGDLS, CDR2 YYNGEE. Trimming removed 4 bases at V and 4 bases at J, with 17 bases between. The CDR3 extends over 15 amino acids. As DNA, the CDR3 is TGTGCCAGCAGCCCTTATCCCCCAGGGGTCTATGGCTACACCTTC. Protein product: CASSPYPPGVYGYTF.

About this clone itself: The identical CDR3 is also encoded by other nucleotide sequences in the sample. The gene calls are TRBV7-2 and TRBJ2-7; tentatively, D is TRBD1 or TRBD2 (7 bases each). Per germline, CDR1 SGHTA and CDR2 FQGNSA. The CDR3 spans 14 residues. The V end lost 4 bases, the J end lost 2 bases, and 12 bases lay between the germline ends. CDR3 bases: TGTGCCAGCAGCTATCAGGGGGGGCCCTACGAGCAGTACTTC. It translates to CASSYQGGPYEQYF.

The sample holds one count of this clone. In DNA form, the CDR3 reads TGTGCCATCAGTGCCCCAGCTTGGGAGAACGAGCAGTACTTC. It yields the protein CAISAPAWENEQYF. The rearrangement joins TRBV10-3 to TRBJ2-7; D may be TRBD2 (5 bases). V lost 4 bases to trimming and J lost 5 bases, with 15 bases between them. The V gene's germline CDR1 is ENHRY and CDR2 SYGVKD. The CDR3 covers 14 residues.

Here the CDR3 reads CASSATGIRTDTQYF. In DNA form, the CDR3 reads TGTGCCAGCAGCGCAACAGGGATCCGTACAGATACGCAGTATTTT. V is TRBV7-9 and J is TRBJ2-3; tentative D call: TRBD1 (6 bases). This CDR3 region has 15 residues. The ends were cut back, 5 bases at V and 3 bases at J, with 15 bases in the middle. CDR1 is SEHNR and CDR2 is FQNEAQ in the germline V gene (reference sequence). Together with reference TRBV7-9 and TRBJ2-3, the CDR3 gives the full variable domain: DTGVSQNPRHKITKRGQNVTFRCDPISEHNRLYWYRQTLGQGPEFLTYFQNEAQLEKSRLLSDRFSAERPKGSFSTLEIQRTEQGDSAMYLCASSATGIRTDTQYFGPGTRLTVL.

The V gene is TRBV5-4, the J gene TRBJ1-4; 7 nucleotides align to TRBD1. Germline V CDR1 and CDR2: SGHNT, YYREEE (reference sequence). There are 15 residues in the CDR3. The V segment lost 4 bases and the J segment 5 bases; nucleotides outside the gene matches: 8. For the CDR3, the DNA is TGTGCCAGCAGCGAAAGGACAGGTCTCAATGAAAAACTGTTTTTT. Encoded protein: CASSERTGLNEKLFF.

The chain carries TRBV19 and TRBJ2-7; maybe TRBD2 (6 bases). V lost 3 bases, J lost 3 bases, and 12 bases lay in between. This CDR3 has 14 amino acids. CDR1 is LNHDA and CDR2 is SQIVND in the germline V gene (reference sequence). In DNA, the CDR3 is TGTGCCAGTAGTATGACGGGACTCAGCTACGAGCAGTACTTC. It encodes CASSMTGLSYEQYF.

V and J are TRBV7-9 and TRBJ2-7; D is unclear. The V end was cut by 8 bases, the J end by 5 bases, with 4 bases between. CDR3 size: 9 residues. Germline V CDR1 and CDR2: SEHNR, FQNEAQ (reference sequence). Written as DNA, the CDR3 is TGTGCCAGCGGACACGAGCAGTACTTC. Translating gives CASGHEQYF.

The genes are TRBV4-3 and TRBJ1-4; D unresolved. Trimming shortened V by 0 bases and J by 7 bases, and 15 bases separated the two germline ends. This CDR3 is built from 16 residues. CDR1 is LGHNA, CDR2 YSLEER, per germline. The CDR3 DNA follows: TGCGCCAGCAGCCAAGATATCCCCCGAACGCCTGAAAAACTGTTTTTT. Translating gives CASSQDIPRTPEKLFF.

V usage is TRBV5-1 and J usage is TRBJ2-2; TRBD2 matches at 14 bases. J lost 1 base, V lost 2 bases, and 4 bases had no gene match. Per germline, CDR1 SGHRS and CDR2 YFSETQ. The CDR3 is made up of 18 amino acids. CDR3 sequence (DNA): TGCGCCAGCAGCTTTGAGGGACTAGCGGGAGTGAACACCGGGGAGCTGTTTTTT. Its protein is CASSFEGLAGVNTGELFF.

The gene calls are TRBV28 and TRBJ1-2; D perhaps matches TRBD1 (6 bases). The germline CDR1 and CDR2 sequences are MDHEN and SYDVKM. The CDR3 sequence is 13 residues long. Trimming stripped 2 bases from V and 7 bases from J, with 11 bases between. CDR3 sequence reads: CASSLTGKPGYTF. The CDR3 region has the DNA TGTGCCAGCAGTTTAACAGGGAAGCCTGGCTACACCTTC.